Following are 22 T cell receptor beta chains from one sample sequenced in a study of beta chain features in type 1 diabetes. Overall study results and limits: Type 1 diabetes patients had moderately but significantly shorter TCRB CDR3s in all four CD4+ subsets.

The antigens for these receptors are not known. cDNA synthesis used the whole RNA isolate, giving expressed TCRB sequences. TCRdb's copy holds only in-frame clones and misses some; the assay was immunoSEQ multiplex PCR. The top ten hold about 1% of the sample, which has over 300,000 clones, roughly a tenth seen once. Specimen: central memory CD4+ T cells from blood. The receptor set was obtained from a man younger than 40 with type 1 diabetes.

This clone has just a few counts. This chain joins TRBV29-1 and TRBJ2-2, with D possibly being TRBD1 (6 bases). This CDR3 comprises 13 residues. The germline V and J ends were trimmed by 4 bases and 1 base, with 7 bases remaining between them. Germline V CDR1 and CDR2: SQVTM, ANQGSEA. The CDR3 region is CSVGGRNTGELFF. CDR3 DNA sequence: TGCAGCGTTGGGGGGCGGAACACCGGGGAGCTGTTTTTT.

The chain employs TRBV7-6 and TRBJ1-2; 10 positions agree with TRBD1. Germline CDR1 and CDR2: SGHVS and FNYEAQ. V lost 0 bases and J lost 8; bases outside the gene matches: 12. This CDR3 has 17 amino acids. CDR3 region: CASSLAESDRGRRGYTF. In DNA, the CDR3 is TGTGCCAGCAGCTTAGCAGAGAGCGACAGGGGGCGCAGGGGCTACACCTTC.

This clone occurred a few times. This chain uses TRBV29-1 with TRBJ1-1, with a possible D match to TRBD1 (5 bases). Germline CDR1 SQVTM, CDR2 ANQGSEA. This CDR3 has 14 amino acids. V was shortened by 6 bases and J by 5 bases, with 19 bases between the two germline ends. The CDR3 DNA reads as TGCAGCGTCAAGACGGGGCCCTTACTAACTGAAGCTTTCTTT. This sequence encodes CSVKTGPLLTEAFF.

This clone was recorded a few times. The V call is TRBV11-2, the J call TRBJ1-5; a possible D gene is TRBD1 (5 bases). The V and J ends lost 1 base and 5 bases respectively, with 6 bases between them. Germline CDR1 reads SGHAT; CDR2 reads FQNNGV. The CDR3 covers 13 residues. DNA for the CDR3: TGTGCCAGCAGCTTAGCCAGGGATCAGCCCCAGCATTTT. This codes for CASSLARDQPQHF.

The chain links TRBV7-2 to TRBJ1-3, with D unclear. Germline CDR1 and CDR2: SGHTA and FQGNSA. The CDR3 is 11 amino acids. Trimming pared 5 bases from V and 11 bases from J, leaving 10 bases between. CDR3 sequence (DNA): TGTGCCAGCAGCGATCTAGGCGCCATATATTTT. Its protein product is CASSDLGAIYF. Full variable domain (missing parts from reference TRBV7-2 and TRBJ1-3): GAGVSQSPSNKVTEKGKDVELRCDPISGHTALYWYRQSLGQGLEFLIYFQGNSAPDKSGLPSDRFSAERTGGSVSTLTIQRTQQEDSAVYLCASSDLGAIYFGEGSWLTVV.

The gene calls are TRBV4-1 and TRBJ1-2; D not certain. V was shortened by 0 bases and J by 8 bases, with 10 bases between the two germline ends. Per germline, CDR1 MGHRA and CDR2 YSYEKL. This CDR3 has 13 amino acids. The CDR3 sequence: CASSQDWGGGYTF. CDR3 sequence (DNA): TGCGCCAGCAGCCAAGATTGGGGTGGCGGCTACACCTTC.

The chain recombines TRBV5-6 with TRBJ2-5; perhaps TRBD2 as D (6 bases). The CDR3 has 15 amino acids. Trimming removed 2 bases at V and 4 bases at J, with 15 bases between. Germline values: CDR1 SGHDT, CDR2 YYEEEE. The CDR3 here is CASSFFWLGGETQYF. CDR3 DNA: TGTGCCAGCAGCTTCTTTTGGTTGGGGGGAGAGACCCAGTACTTC.

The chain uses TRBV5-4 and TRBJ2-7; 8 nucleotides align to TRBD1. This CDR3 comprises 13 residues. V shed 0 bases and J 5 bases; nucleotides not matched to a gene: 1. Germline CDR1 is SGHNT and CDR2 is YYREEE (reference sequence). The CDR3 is CASSLVQGDEQYF. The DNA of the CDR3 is TGTGCCAGCAGCTTGGTACAGGGGGACGAGCAGTACTTC.

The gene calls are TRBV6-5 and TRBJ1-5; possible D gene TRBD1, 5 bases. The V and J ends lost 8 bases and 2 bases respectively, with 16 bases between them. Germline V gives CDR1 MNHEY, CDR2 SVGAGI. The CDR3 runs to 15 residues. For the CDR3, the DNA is TGTGCCAGCTCGGGGGGGTATGGGGGCAATCAGCCCCAGCATTTT. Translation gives CASSGGYGGNQPQHF.

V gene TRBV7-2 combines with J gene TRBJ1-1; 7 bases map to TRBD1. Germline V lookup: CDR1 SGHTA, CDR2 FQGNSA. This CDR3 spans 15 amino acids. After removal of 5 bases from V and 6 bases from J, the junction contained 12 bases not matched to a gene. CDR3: CASSGFSGQGAEAFF. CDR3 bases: TGTGCCAGCAGCGGATTTAGCGGTCAGGGGGCTGAAGCTTTCTTT.

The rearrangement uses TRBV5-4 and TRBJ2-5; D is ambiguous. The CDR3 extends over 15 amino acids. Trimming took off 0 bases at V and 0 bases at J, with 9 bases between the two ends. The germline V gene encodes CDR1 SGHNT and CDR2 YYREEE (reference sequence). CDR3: CASSLAGAYQETQYF. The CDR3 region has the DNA TGTGCCAGCAGCTTGGCCGGAGCGTACCAAGAGACCCAGTACTTC.

DNA for the CDR3: TGTGCCAGCAGTCTGGTTCTGGGTGGAGAAAAACTGTTTTTT. It codes for CASSLVLGGEKLFF. The rearrangement uses TRBV6-5 and TRBJ1-4; no clear D gene. The CDR3 length is 14 residues. V was trimmed by 5 bases and J by 8 bases, leaving 15 bases between them. Germline V gene sequence: CDR1 MNHEY, CDR2 SVGAGI.

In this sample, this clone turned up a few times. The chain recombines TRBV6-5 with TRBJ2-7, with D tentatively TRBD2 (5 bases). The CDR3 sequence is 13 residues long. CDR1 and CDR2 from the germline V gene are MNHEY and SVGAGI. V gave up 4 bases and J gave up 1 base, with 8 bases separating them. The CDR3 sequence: CASSSPGSYEQYF. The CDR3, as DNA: TGTGCCAGCAGTTCGCCGGGATCCTACGAGCAGTACTTC.

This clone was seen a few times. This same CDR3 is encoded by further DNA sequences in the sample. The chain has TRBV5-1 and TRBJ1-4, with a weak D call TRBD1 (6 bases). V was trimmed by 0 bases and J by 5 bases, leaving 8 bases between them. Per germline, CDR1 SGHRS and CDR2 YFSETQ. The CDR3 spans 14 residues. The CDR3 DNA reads TGCGCCAGCAGCTTGGGCCAGGGGAATGAAAAACTGTTTTTT. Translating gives CASSLGQGNEKLFF.

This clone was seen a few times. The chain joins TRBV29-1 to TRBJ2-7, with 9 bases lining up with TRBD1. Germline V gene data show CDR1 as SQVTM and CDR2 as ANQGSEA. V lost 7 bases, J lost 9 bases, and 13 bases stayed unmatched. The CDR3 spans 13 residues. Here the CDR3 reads CSAEGTGGLRQYF. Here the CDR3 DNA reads TGCAGCGCCGAGGGCACAGGGGGCTTACGGCAGTACTTC.

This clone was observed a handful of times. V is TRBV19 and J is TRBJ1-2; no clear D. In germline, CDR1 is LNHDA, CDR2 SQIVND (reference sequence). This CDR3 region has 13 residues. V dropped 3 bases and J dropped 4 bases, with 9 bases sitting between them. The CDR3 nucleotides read TGTGCCAGTAGTATCGAGGACGGCTATGGCTACACCTTC. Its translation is CASSIEDGYGYTF. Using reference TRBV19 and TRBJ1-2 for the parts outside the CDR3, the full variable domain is DGGITQSPKYLFRKEGQNVTLSCEQNLNHDAMYWYRQDPGQGLRLIYYSQIVNDFQKGDIAEGYSVSREKKESFPLTVTSAQKNPTAFYLCASSIEDGYGYTFGSGTRLTVV.

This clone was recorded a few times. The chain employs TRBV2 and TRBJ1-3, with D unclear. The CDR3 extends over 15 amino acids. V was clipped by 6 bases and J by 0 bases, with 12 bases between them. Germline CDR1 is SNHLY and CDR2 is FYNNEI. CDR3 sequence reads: CASSGTHSSGNTIYF. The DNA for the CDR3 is TGTGCCAGCAGCGGTACTCATAGCTCTGGAAACACCATATATTTT. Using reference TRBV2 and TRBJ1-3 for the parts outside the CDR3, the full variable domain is EPEVTQTPSHQVTQMGQEVILRCVPISNHLYFYWYRQILGQKVEFLVSFYNNEISEKSEIFDDQFSVERPDGSNFTLKIRSTKLEDSAMYFCASSGTHSSGNTIYFGEGSWLTVV.

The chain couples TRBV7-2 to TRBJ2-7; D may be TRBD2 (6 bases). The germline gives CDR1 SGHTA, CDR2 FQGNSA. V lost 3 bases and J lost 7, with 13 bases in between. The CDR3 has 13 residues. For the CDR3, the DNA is TGTGCCAGCAGCTTCCAGACTAGGGGTGAGCAGTACTTC. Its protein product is CASSFQTRGEQYF.

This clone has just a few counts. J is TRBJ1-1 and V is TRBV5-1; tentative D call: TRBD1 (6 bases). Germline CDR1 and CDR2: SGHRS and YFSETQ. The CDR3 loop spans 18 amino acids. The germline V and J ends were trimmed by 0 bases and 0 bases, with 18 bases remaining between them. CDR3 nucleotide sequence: TGCGCCAGCAGCTTGGTAGCACAGGGAAATGGGTTGAACACTGAAGCTTTCTTT. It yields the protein CASSLVAQGNGLNTEAFF.

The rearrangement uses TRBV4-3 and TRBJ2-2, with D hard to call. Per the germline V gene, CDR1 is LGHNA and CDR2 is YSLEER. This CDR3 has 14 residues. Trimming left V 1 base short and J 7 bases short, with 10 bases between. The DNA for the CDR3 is TGCGCCAGCAGCCAAGTCGAGCAGATCGGGGAGCTGTTTTTT. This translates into CASSQVEQIGELFF.

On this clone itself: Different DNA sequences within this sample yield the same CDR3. CDR3 nucleotides: TGTGCCAGCAGCTTAGACCAGGGGCAAGAGACCCAGTACTTC. It specifies CASSLDQGQETQYF. The chain employs TRBV7-2 and TRBJ2-5; D is perhaps TRBD1 (6 bases). The CDR3 covers 14 residues. Germline V gene lookup returns CDR1 SGHTA and CDR2 FQGNSA. The V end lost 1 base, the J end lost 2 bases, and 8 bases lay between the germline ends. Based on the CDR3 plus reference TRBV7-2 and TRBJ2-5, the full variable domain is GAGVSQSPSNKVTEKGKDVELRCDPISGHTALYWYRQSLGQGLEFLIYFQGNSAPDKSGLPSDRFSAERTGGSVSTLTIQRTQQEDSAVYLCASSLDQGQETQYFGPGTRLLVL.

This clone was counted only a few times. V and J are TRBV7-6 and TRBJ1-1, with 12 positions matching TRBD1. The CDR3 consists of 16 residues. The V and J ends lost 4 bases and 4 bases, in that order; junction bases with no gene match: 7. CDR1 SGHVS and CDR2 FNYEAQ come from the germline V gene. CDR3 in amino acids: CASSSQGQGAVTEAFF. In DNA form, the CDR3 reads TGTGCCAGCAGCTCCCAGGGACAGGGGGCGGTCACTGAAGCTTTCTTT. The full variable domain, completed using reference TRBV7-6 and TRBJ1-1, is GAGVSQSPRYKVTKRGQDVALRCDPISGHVSLYWYRQALGQGPEFLTYFNYEAQQDKSGLPNDRFSAERPEGSISTLTIQRTEQRDSAMYRCASSSQGQGAVTEAFFGQGTRLTVV.